This T cell receptor beta chain was sequenced during a study of Ad26.COV2.S vaccination and SARS-CoV-2 variants. The CDR3 length is 15 residues. V gave up 2 bases and J gave up 0 bases, with 8 bases separating them. Per germline, CDR1 MDHEN and CDR2 SYDVKM. This clone was counted a few times. The treatment here: some 20 received Ad26.COV2.S at low or high dose, single or two shots; 5 received placebo; per-sample allocation not given. Samples were taken on day 63 after the first vaccine or placebo injection. Assay: immunoSEQ multiplex PCR; the TCRdb copy retains only in-frame clones and omits some. The table records roughly 320,000 clones, 85% of them present only once.

This TCR derives from a person aged 18-65 years who received the Ad26.COV2.S COVID-19 vaccine or a placebo. This chain joins TRBV28 and TRBJ1-5; D gene ambiguous. The sample was peripheral blood, taken in a trial of Ad26.COV2.S vaccine versus placebo. CDR3 amino acids: CASSLNSYSNQPQHF. The CDR3 bases are TGTGCCAGCAGTTTAAACTCTTATAGCAATCAGCCCCAGCATTTT.